This T cell receptor (beta chain) emerged from a study of blood T cell repertoires in COVID-19. As for the study in general: Acute and convalescent COVID-19 samples came from the United States, Italy and Spain.

Per the original methods: Using reference gene primer amplification, nucleated cell counts were estimated. TCRdb's copy holds only in-frame clones and misses some; the assay was immunoSEQ multiplex PCR. The V and J calls and clone size were taken over from that table, and D and trimming were inferred from the DNA. The sample shows roughly 250,000 clones, 80% to 90% of them seen only once. In germline, CDR1 is SGDLS, CDR2 YYNGEE. V lost 0 bases to trimming and J lost 3 bases; unmatched junction nucleotides: 6. This CDR3 comprises 16 residues. The rearrangement links TRBV9 to TRBJ2-7; 10 positions match TRBD1. This receptor was taken from a woman in her fifties or sixties with acute or convalescent COVID-19. Material: peripheral blood. DNA of the CDR3: TGTGCCAGCAGCGTAGGGATCGGGACAGGGGACTACGAGCAGTACTTC. This sequence encodes CASSVGIGTGDYEQYF.